This T cell receptor beta chain is from a study of preoperative IRX-2 immunotherapy in early breast cancer. Germline loops: CDR1 MGHRA, CDR2 YSYEKL. CDR3 length: 14 amino acids. V lost 1 base and J lost 3, with 10 bases in between. Treatment defined: preoperative locoregional IRX-2 cytokine immunotherapy. This phase Ib study tested locoregional IRX-2 cytokine immunotherapy given before surgery. Using immunoSEQ multiplex PCR, the repertoire was profiled, and TCRdb retains in-frame clones only, with some absent. Of roughly 62,000 clones in the sample, roughly 94% are singletons; the top ten hold around 1.5%.

The rearrangement uses TRBV4-1 and TRBJ2-7; D call uncertain. This specimen was collected from a patient treated with IRX-2 immunotherapy. This receptor was identified in a human donor with breast cancer. This CDR3 reads CASSQGQSFYEQYF. The CDR3 coding sequence is TGCGCCAGCAGCCAAGGTCAATCTTTCTACGAGCAGTACTTC.